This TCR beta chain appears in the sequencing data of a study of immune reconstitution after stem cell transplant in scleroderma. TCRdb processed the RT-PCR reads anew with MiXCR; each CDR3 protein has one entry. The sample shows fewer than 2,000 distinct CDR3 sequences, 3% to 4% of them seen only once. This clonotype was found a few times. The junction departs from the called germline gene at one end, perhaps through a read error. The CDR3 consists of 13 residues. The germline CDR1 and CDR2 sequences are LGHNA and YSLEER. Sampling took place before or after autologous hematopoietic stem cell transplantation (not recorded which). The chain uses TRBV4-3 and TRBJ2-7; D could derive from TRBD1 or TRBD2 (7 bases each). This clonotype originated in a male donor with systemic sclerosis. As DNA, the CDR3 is TGCGCCAGCAGCCAAGATAGGGGGCAGGGAGGGCACTTC. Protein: CASSQDRGQGGHF.